This paragraph reports one T cell receptor (beta chain). The data were taken from a study of blood T cell repertoires in COVID-19. As for the study in general: Samples came from the United States, Italy and Spain, spanning acute and convalescent COVID-19. T cells, B-cell-depleted T cells, or PBMCs supplied cDNA or gDNA.

V dropped 6 bases and J dropped 5 bases, with 12 bases sitting between them. CDR3 size: 13 residues. Germline assignment: CDR1 MNHEY and CDR2 SVGAGI. Per the study methods: Estimates of nucleated cell counts were drawn from the amplification of reference gene primers. Data came from immunoSEQ multiplex PCR; TCRdb stores just in-frame clones and leaves some out. For V, J and clone size, that table is used; D and trimming come from the DNA. The table lists around 210,000 clones, over 75% of them singletons. During active infection, Seattle patients enrolled and were then monitored through disease. The chain has TRBV6-5 and TRBJ2-3; perhaps TRBD2 as D (6 bases). Sequencing used peripheral blood. The sequence was obtained from a man in his fifties with COVID-19, enrolled during active disease. The CDR3 spells CASRGGAGDTQYF. The CDR3, as DNA: TGTGCCAGCAGGGGCGGGGCGGGAGATACGCAGTATTTT.